This paragraph reports one TCR beta chain. The antigen is not known. One end of the junction varies from germline; a read error may be responsible. The sample belongs to a study of T cell repertoires in cytomegalovirus infection. For the study at large: HLA-B-restricted CMV epitopes that are well studied, plus recently identified HLA-C-restricted ones, were used by the study. Through public TCR beta signatures, both CMV infection and matching HLA type were indicated.

One entry per CDR3 protein results from TCRdb running MiXCR on the reads. The data hold more than 250,000 distinct CDR3 sequences, with 20% to 25% observed a single time. Findings and limits, study-wide: There were HLA-C-restricted CMV-specific TCR beta clonotypes dominating the ex vivo response. Individuals carrying CMV plus the relevant HLA were identified by cumulative frequency of public TCR beta families.

The germline gives CDR1 KGHDR, CDR2 SFDVKD. The CDR3 spans 13 residues. This chain joins TRBV24-1 and TRBJ2-1, with D possibly TRBD2 on 5 matching bases. The TCR was taken from a human donor in good health (CMV status not recorded). Some clones in this sample may be carry-over from other donors' samples. The source material was cultured PBMCs, sampled from culture after CMV antigen stimulation. This CDR3 is CATSYLTEDEQFF. Here the CDR3 DNA reads TGTGCCACCAGTTATTTGACGGAGGATGAGCAGTTCTTC.